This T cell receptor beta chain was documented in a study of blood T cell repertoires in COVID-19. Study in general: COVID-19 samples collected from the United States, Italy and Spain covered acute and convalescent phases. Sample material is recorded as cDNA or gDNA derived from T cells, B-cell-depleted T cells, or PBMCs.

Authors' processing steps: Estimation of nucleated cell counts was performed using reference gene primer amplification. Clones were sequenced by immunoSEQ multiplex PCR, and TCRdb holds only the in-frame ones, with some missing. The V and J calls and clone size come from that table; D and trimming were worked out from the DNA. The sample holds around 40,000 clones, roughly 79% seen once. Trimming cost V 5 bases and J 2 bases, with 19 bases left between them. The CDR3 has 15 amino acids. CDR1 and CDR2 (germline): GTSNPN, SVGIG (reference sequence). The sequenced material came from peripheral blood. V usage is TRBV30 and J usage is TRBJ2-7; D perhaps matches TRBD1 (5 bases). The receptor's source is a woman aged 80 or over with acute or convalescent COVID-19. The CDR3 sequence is CAWSRRGDATYEQYF. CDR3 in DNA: TGTGCCTGGTCCAGAAGGGGTGACGCCACCTACGAGCAGTACTTC.